This T cell receptor beta chain emerged from a study of identical twins. Unique molecular identifiers were in the cDNA, with template-switch universal primer binding. MiXCR, applied by TCRdb to the 5' RACE reads, yields one record per CDR3 protein. Among around 290,000 distinct CDR3 sequences listed, less than 9.5% were seen once. This sample also appeared in a second study, on yellow fever vaccine responses in identical twins.

The specimen was CD8+ T cells sorted from blood. The source is a woman aged 18-29 years in good health.

The CDR3 DNA sequence: TGTGCCAGCAGCGACTTGGGAGAGCAGTACTTC. Encoded protein: CASSDLGEQYF. The genes are TRBV7-2 and TRBJ2-7; D unresolved. Trimming removed 5 bases from V and 7 bases from J, with 9 bases in between. This CDR3 is 11 amino acids long. Per the germline V gene, CDR1 is SGHTA and CDR2 is FQGNSA.